This T cell receptor beta chain derives from a study of T cell changes during pregnancy in multiple sclerosis. Generated by immunoSEQ multiplex PCR, the TCRdb table keeps only in-frame clones and is missing some. The table has tens of thousands of clones, 92% seen once. CDR3 length equals 15 residues. The germline gives CDR1 SGHRS, CDR2 YFSETQ. The J segment lost 5 bases and the V segment lost 0 bases, leaving 5 bases of the junction unmatched. The clonotype was recovered from a female donor with multiple sclerosis, enrolled in a pregnancy study. The rearrangement links TRBV5-1 to TRBJ2-1; 7 bases map to TRBD1. The source was CD4+ T cells from peripheral blood mononuclear cells, collected in the first trimester of pregnancy. The CDR3 is CASSLAPTGNNEQFF. In DNA, the CDR3 is TGCGCCAGCAGCTTGGCCCCGACAGGGAACAATGAGCAGTTCTTC.